The 17 T cell receptor beta chains given below trace back to one sample, sequenced in a study of control samples from healthy donors and cancer patients. Repertoires were generated with immunoSEQ multiplex PCR, while TCRdb's copy carries only in-frame clones and drops some. In the table there are roughly 130,000 clones, approximately 92% of which are singletons. The sequenced material came from blood. These receptors all stem from a man aged 18 to 30 in good health.

V usage is TRBV10-3 and J usage is TRBJ2-7, with a tentative D call TRBD2 (5 bases). V lost 0 bases and J lost 7, with 7 bases in between. Germline V gene lookup returns CDR1 ENHRY and CDR2 SYGVKD. This CDR3 contains 12 residues. CDR3 DNA: TGTGCCATCAGTGAGTCGCCGGGGGAGCAGTACGTC. Protein sequence: CAISESPGEQYV.

The V call is TRBV27, the J call TRBJ1-5, with a weak D call TRBD1 (6 bases). This CDR3 spans 15 amino acids. From germline, CDR1 is MNHEY and CDR2 SMNVEV (reference sequence). V was shortened by 8 bases and J by 0 bases, with 14 bases between the two germline ends. CDR3 region: CASWGAAFSNQPQHF. The CDR3 bases are TGTGCCAGCTGGGGGGCAGCCTTTAGCAATCAGCCCCAGCATTTT.

The chain uses TRBV28 and TRBJ1-5, with D tentatively TRBD1 (5 bases). The CDR3 totals 15 residues. Germline V lookup: CDR1 MDHEN, CDR2 SYDVKM. The V and J ends lost 2 bases and 2 bases respectively, with 10 bases between them. The CDR3 DNA is TGTGCCAGCAGTTTAGGCAGGGACGGCAATCAGCCCCAGCATTTT. Protein product: CASSLGRDGNQPQHF. The full variable domain, completed using reference TRBV28 and TRBJ1-5, is DVKVTQSSRYLVKRTGEKVFLECVQDMDHENMFWYRQDPGLGLRLIYFSYDVKMKEKGDIPEGYSVSREKKERFSLILESASTNQTSMYLCASSLGRDGNQPQHFGDGTRLSIL.

This clone showed up just once. This CDR3 reads CASSQRTGRAFF. CDR3 coding DNA: TGTGCCAGCAGCCAAAGGACAGGGCGTGCTTTCTTT. The chain combines TRBV7-3 with TRBJ1-1; 8 nucleotides line up with TRBD1. The CDR3 sequence is 12 residues long. Germline values: CDR1 SGHTA, CDR2 FQGTGA. J gave up 11 bases and V 5 bases, and 7 bases lay outside the gene matches.

On this clone: A junction end diverges from the germline sequence, so it may reflect a read error. V and J are TRBV18 and TRBJ1-2; 8 bases agree with TRBD1. The CDR3 runs 14 residues. Germline lookup yields CDR1 KGHSH and CDR2 LQKENI. The CDR3 sequence is CASSSDRDRPPVGF. The CDR3 DNA is TGTGCCAGCTCATCAGACCGGGACAGGCCACCGGTGGGCTTC.

J is TRBJ2-3 and V is TRBV6-1; 8 nucleotides agree with TRBD2. Trimming at V came to 0 bases and at J to 4 bases, leaving 3 bases not matched to a gene. CDR3 size: 15 residues. Germline V gene data show CDR1 as MNHNS and CDR2 as SASEGT. The CDR3 nucleotides are TGTGCCAGCAGTGAAGCGGGGACTAGGGCAGATACGCAGTATTTT. Translated: CASSEAGTRADTQYF.

CDR3 DNA: TGTGCCAGCAGCTCCGAGAGGGACAGCTCTGATACGCAGTATTTT. Translated: CASSSERDSSDTQYF. The rearrangement links TRBV7-3 to TRBJ2-3, with 7 bases that match TRBD1. The CDR3 length is 15 residues. The junction had 10 bases not matched to a gene; V was cut back by 4 bases and J by 6 bases. Germline V gene data show CDR1 as SGHTA and CDR2 as FQGTGA.

The chain has TRBV5-5 and TRBJ2-7; 8 bases agree with TRBD2. CDR3 size: 17 residues. Looked up from germline, CDR1 is SGHKS and CDR2 is YYEKEE (reference sequence). With V trimmed by 0 bases and J by 2 bases, 10 bases remained unmatched. For the CDR3, the DNA is TGTGCCAGCAGCTTGGGACCACCGGGACTAGGGGCCTACGAGCAGTACGTC. This encodes CASSLGPPGLGAYEQYV.

The CDR3 sequence is CASSSQQGSGELFF. In DNA form, the CDR3 reads TGTGCCAGCAGTTCACAACAGGGCTCCGGGGAGCTGTTTTTT. V and J are TRBV6-4 and TRBJ2-2; tentatively, D is TRBD1 (6 bases). V was shortened by 5 bases and J by 6 bases, with 13 bases between the two germline ends. The CDR3 runs to 14 residues. Germline V gene data show CDR1 as MRHNA and CDR2 as SNTAGT.

The chain uses TRBV9 and TRBJ1-6; D is possibly TRBD1 (5 bases). Between the trimmed V and J ends, which lost 3 bases and 7 bases, there was a span of 14 bases. Germline assignment: CDR1 SGDLS and CDR2 YYNGEE. The CDR3 has 15 amino acids. The DNA of the CDR3 is TGTGCCAGCAGCGCCTCCTTGGGGCAGAATTCACCCCTCCACTTT. Its protein is CASSASLGQNSPLHF.

The CDR3 is CASSVGGRSNTGELFF. CDR3 nucleotide sequence: TGTGCCAGCAGCGTAGGGGGGCGTTCGAACACCGGGGAGCTGTTTTTT. V gene TRBV9 combines with J gene TRBJ2-2, with a tentative D call TRBD1 (6 bases). This CDR3 contains 16 residues. Trimming removed 0 bases at V and 0 bases at J, with 9 bases between. CDR1 and CDR2 (germline): SGDLS, YYNGEE.

The rearrangement uses TRBV2 and TRBJ1-6, with 8 bases matching TRBD1. The CDR3 is made up of 15 amino acids. From germline, CDR1 is SNHLY and CDR2 FYNNEI. V dropped 7 bases and J dropped 8; count of bases not matched to a gene: 10. The CDR3 loop is CASKGHDRGDSPLHF. In DNA form, the CDR3 reads TGTGCCAGCAAAGGGCACGACAGGGGCGATTCACCCCTCCACTTT.

This chain links TRBV11-2 with TRBJ1-6, with a possible D match to TRBD1 (5 bases). The length of the CDR3 is 16 residues. Germline assignment: CDR1 SGHAT and CDR2 FQNNGV. V was shortened by 5 bases and J by 7 bases, with 18 bases between the two germline ends. Here the CDR3 DNA reads TGTGCCAGCAGCCCCTTCTCCGGGACTGAGAATTCACCCCTCCACTTT. Translating gives CASSPFSGTENSPLHF.

This chain's CDR3 is CASSMGTGLNQPQHF. In DNA form, the CDR3 reads TGTGCCAGTAGTATGGGGACAGGGCTAAATCAGCCCCAGCATTTT. The chain is built from TRBV19 and TRBJ1-5; 9 bases match TRBD1. Germline assignment: CDR1 LNHDA and CDR2 SQIVND (reference sequence). V lost 3 bases and J lost 4; bases outside the gene matches: 4. The CDR3 spans 15 residues.

V usage is TRBV30 and J usage is TRBJ2-1; D uncertain. Germline assignment: CDR1 GTSNPN and CDR2 SVGIG (reference sequence). V was cut by 4 bases and J by 7 bases, with 11 bases left in between. The CDR3 spans 12 residues. The CDR3 reads CAWNPGFNEQFF. In nucleotides, the CDR3 is TGTGCCTGGAACCCCGGGTTTAATGAGCAGTTCTTC.

V and J are TRBV28 and TRBJ2-2; D remains unclear. The germline gives CDR1 MDHEN, CDR2 SYDVKM. This CDR3 region has 15 residues. Trimming took 9 bases from V and 5 from J, leaving 19 bases between them. CDR3 region: CASTTRRTRTGELFF. The CDR3 DNA reads as TGTGCCAGTACTACGCGGCGGACGAGAACCGGGGAGCTGTTTTTT.

This clone is a singleton in its sample. V is TRBV28 and J is TRBJ2-7; D may be TRBD1 or TRBD2 (6 bases each). The CDR3 runs to 15 residues. V was pared by 5 bases and J by 1 base, with 15 bases between. The germline gives CDR1 MDHEN, CDR2 SYDVKM. The CDR3 DNA sequence: TGTGCCAGCAGTCAAACGGGGGCTGGGTCCTACGAGCAGTACGTC. Translation gives CASSQTGAGSYEQYV.